Below are 9 T cell receptor beta chains sequenced from a single sample in a study of a mutant IDH1 vaccine in newly diagnosed glioma. TCRdb's copy holds only in-frame clones and misses some; the assay was immunoSEQ multiplex PCR. The sample lists 75,000 to 100,000 clones; 80% to 90% were seen once. Time point defined: baseline, week 1 (first vaccination visit). Regarding treatment: pre-vaccination baseline after standard-of-care therapy. Sequenced here: PBMCs, sampled from a glioma patient treated with radiotherapy, temozolomide or both. Receptors originate from a woman aged 45-60 years with glioma.

The V and J genes are TRBV12-5 and TRBJ2-6; tentatively, D is TRBD1 or TRBD2 (6 bases each). This CDR3 contains 15 residues. Germline V gene lookup returns CDR1 LGHNT and CDR2 FRNRAP. V lost 6 bases, J lost 0 bases, and 9 bases lay in between. The CDR3 nucleotides are TGTGCTAGTGGCGGAGGGGGCTCTGGGGCCAACGTCCTGACTTTC. Its translation is CASGGGGSGANVLTF.

The V call is TRBV28, the J call TRBJ1-1; maybe TRBD1 (6 bases). Germline V gene lookup returns CDR1 MDHEN and CDR2 SYDVKM. This CDR3 is 18 amino acids long. Trimming removed 4 bases from V and 0 bases from J, with 21 bases in between. As DNA, the CDR3 is TGTGCCAGCAGTTCCACCGCGGGGGCCGGGAACCTGAACACTGAAGCTTTCTTT. Its translation is CASSSTAGAGNLNTEAFF. Complete variable domain (other parts from reference TRBV28 and TRBJ1-1): DVKVTQSSRYLVKRTGEKVFLECVQDMDHENMFWYRQDPGLGLRLIYFSYDVKMKEKGDIPEGYSVSREKKERFSLILESASTNQTSMYLCASSSTAGAGNLNTEAFFGQGTRLTVV.

The chain couples TRBV7-2 to TRBJ2-5; 10 positions agree with TRBD2. The CDR3 consists of 15 residues. Trimming at V came to 7 bases and at J to 5 bases, leaving 10 bases not matched to a gene. The germline gives CDR1 SGHTA, CDR2 FQGNSA. CDR3 region: CASTTSSGSLETQYF. DNA of the CDR3: TGTGCCAGCACCACGTCTAGCGGGAGCTTGGAGACCCAGTACTTC.

J is TRBJ1-1 and V is TRBV12-5; D uncertain. The CDR3 contains 13 residues. Germline values: CDR1 LGHNT, CDR2 FRNRAP. Trimming took 3 bases from V and 1 from J, leaving 6 bases between them. DNA of the CDR3: TGTGCTAGTGGTTTACAAGCGAACACTGAAGCTTTCTTT. As protein: CASGLQANTEAFF.

The J gene is TRBJ1-2, the V gene TRBV28, with TRBD1 matching over 10 bases. CDR1 is MDHEN and CDR2 is SYDVKM in the germline V gene. The CDR3 loop spans 16 amino acids. J gave up 2 bases and V 4 bases, and 7 bases lay outside the gene matches. As DNA, the CDR3 is TGTGCCAGCAGTTCGGGACAGGGGACGGCGAACTATGGCTACACCTTC. Encoded protein: CASSSGQGTANYGYTF.

This sequence joins TRBV15 and TRBJ1-3, with a tentative D call TRBD1 (6 bases). The CDR3 totals 15 residues. Trimming took off 4 bases at V and 4 bases at J, with 14 bases between the two ends. Germline CDR1 LNHNV, CDR2 YYDKDF (reference sequence). Written as DNA, the CDR3 is TGTGCCACCAGCAAGGACCGACAGGCAGGAAACACCATATATTTT. Residues: CATSKDRQAGNTIYF.

This chain links TRBV7-9 with TRBJ1-2; D not certain. This CDR3 is built from 17 residues. CDR1 is SEHNR, CDR2 FQNEAQ, per germline (reference sequence). Trimming cost V 2 bases and J 5 bases, with 21 bases left between them. In nucleotides, the CDR3 is TGTGCCAGCAGCTTACAGCGAGGGTTTGGCGTCGGGTATGGCTACACCTTC. Translation gives CASSLQRGFGVGYGYTF.

CDR3: CASSPWGGNEQYF. The CDR3 nucleotides read TGTGCCAGCAGTCCCTGGGGGGGGAACGAGCAGTACTTC. The V gene is TRBV27, the J gene TRBJ2-7; the match to TRBD2 covers 7 bases. The V gene end was trimmed by 5 bases and the J gene end by 5 bases; junction bases not matched to a gene: 6. Germline V CDR1 and CDR2: MNHEY, SMNVEV (reference sequence). This CDR3 is 13 amino acids long.

This rearrangement joins TRBV25-1 to TRBJ2-5, with 7 positions matching TRBD2. The CDR3 length is 15 residues. In germline, CDR1 is MGHDK, CDR2 SYGVNS. J lost 6 bases, V lost 7 bases, and 14 bases had no gene match. The CDR3 sequence: CASTFVAREGKTQYF. The CDR3 nucleotides read TGTGCCAGCACCTTCGTTGCAAGGGAGGGAAAGACCCAGTACTTC. Combining the CDR3 with reference TRBV25-1 and TRBJ2-5 gives the whole variable domain EADIYQTPRYLVIGTGKKITLECSQTMGHDKMYWYQQDPGMELHLIHYSYGVNSTEKGDLSSESTVSRIRTEHFPLTLESARPSHTSQYLCASTFVAREGKTQYFGPGTRLLVL.